The 20 T cell receptor beta chains given below trace back to one sample, sequenced in a study of beta chain features in type 1 diabetes. The sequenced template was cDNA made from the entire isolated RNA. This table comes from immunoSEQ multiplex PCR, and its TCRdb copy is limited to in-frame clones, with some not included. The data hold tens of thousands of clones, with roughly a third observed a single time. Source material: stem cell memory CD4+ T cells from blood. The origin of the receptors is a woman aged 18-35 years in good health.

In its sample, this clone was seen a few times. Within the sample, other DNA sequences also encode this same CDR3. The gene calls are TRBV5-1 and TRBJ1-1; TRBD1 might be the D (5 bases). Germline V gene lookup returns CDR1 SGHRS and CDR2 YFSETQ. The CDR3 runs 14 residues. Trimming stripped 3 bases from V and 2 bases from J, with 11 bases between. For the CDR3, the DNA is TGCGCCAGCAGCTCTTCAGGGCAAAACACTGAAGCTTTCTTT. Its translation is CASSSSGQNTEAFF.

The chain links TRBV6-6 to TRBJ1-2; 9 bases map to TRBD1. The CDR3 spans 14 residues. Per germline, CDR1 MNHNY and CDR2 SVGAGI (reference sequence). The V segment lost 6 bases and the J segment 7 bases; nucleotides outside the gene matches: 9. Written as DNA, the CDR3 is TGTGCCAGCAGCCCCGGGACAGGGTTGCTTGGCTACACCTTC. Protein sequence: CASSPGTGLLGYTF.

This clone was observed a handful of times. V is TRBV7-2 and J is TRBJ1-2; TRBD1 aligns across 11 bases. This CDR3 comprises 14 residues. The V segment lost 5 bases and the J segment 7 bases; nucleotides outside the gene matches: 6. Per germline, CDR1 SGHTA and CDR2 FQGNSA. CDR3 residues: CASSLGQGAFGYTF. As DNA, the CDR3 is TGTGCCAGCAGCCTCGGACAGGGGGCTTTTGGCTACACCTTC.

This clone has only a few counts. J is TRBJ1-1 and V is TRBV5-1; D unresolved. The CDR3 covers 15 residues. The V gene lost 5 bases and the J gene lost 1 base, with 15 bases spanning the gap. Germline loops: CDR1 SGHRS, CDR2 YFSETQ. The CDR3 region has the DNA TGCGCCAGCAGTGTGGACGGACTGGGGAACACTGAAGCTTTCTTT. The encoded protein is CASSVDGLGNTEAFF.

This clone was detected a few times. This rearrangement joins TRBV11-2 to TRBJ2-5, with 9 bases that match TRBD2. This CDR3 spans 13 amino acids. The junction had 2 bases not matched to a gene; V was cut back by 5 bases and J by 4 bases. Germline V gene lookup returns CDR1 SGHAT and CDR2 FQNNGV. CDR3 region: CASSMTSGETQYF. CDR3 DNA: TGTGCCAGCAGCATGACTAGCGGAGAGACCCAGTACTTC.

This clone has a handful of counts. This rearrangement joins TRBV5-4 to TRBJ2-3, with 7 bases that match TRBD2. The germline V gene has CDR1 SGHNT and CDR2 YYREEE (reference sequence). J lost 7 bases, V lost 6 bases, and 14 bases had no gene match. The length of the CDR3 is 15 residues. CDR3 nucleotide sequence: TGTGCCAGCACCTCTGGCGGGGGAGTCGCAAATACGCAGTATTTT. This gives the protein CASTSGGGVANTQYF.

The sample holds a few counts of this clone. The V call is TRBV6-1, the J call TRBJ2-1; TRBD2 agrees at 10 bases. The CDR3 spans 14 residues. The V and J ends lost 3 bases and 14 bases, in that order; junction bases with no gene match: 10. Germline V gene sequence: CDR1 MNHNS, CDR2 SASEGT. The CDR3 here is CASSDSGRAGSKFF. The CDR3 DNA is TGTGCCAGCAGTGACAGCGGGAGGGCGGGTTCGAAGTTCTTC.

The rearrangement uses TRBV19 and TRBJ1-6; TRBD1 might be the D (6 bases). The V end lost 5 bases, the J end lost 9 bases, and 20 bases lay between the germline ends. CDR3 size: 16 residues. CDR1 is LNHDA and CDR2 is SQIVND in the germline V gene (reference sequence). The CDR3 region is CASSPKSRGSRSPLHF. The CDR3 nucleotides read TGTGCCAGTAGTCCTAAAAGCAGGGGAAGTCGTTCACCCCTCCACTTT.

The chain couples TRBV7-2 to TRBJ2-7; 8 positions match TRBD2. Per germline, CDR1 SGHTA and CDR2 FQGNSA. The CDR3 covers 13 residues. Germline trimming cut 4 bases from V and 7 bases from J; bases unmatched to any gene: 6. For the CDR3, the DNA is TGTGCCAGCAGCTCCTCGGGAGGGCCAGAGCAGTACTTC. Residues: CASSSSGGPEQYF.

The chain joins TRBV2 to TRBJ1-2; tentatively, D is TRBD1 (6 bases). V shed 3 bases and J shed 5 bases, with 10 bases lying between them. Looked up from germline, CDR1 is SNHLY and CDR2 is FYNNEI. The CDR3 sequence is 13 residues long. CDR3 DNA sequence: TGTGCCAGCAGTGAGCGGACAGAGTATGGCTACACCTTC. Amino acid sequence: CASSERTEYGYTF.

The V call is TRBV7-9, the J call TRBJ1-1; TRBD1 is a possible D gene (6 bases). The CDR3 runs 15 residues. V was pared by 5 bases and J by 4 bases, with 17 bases between. Germline V gene sequence: CDR1 SEHNR, CDR2 FQNEAQ (reference sequence). CDR3 residues: CASSPTGQDLTEAFF. The CDR3 DNA reads as TGTGCCAGCAGCCCGACGGGACAAGATCTCACTGAAGCTTTCTTT.

The rearrangement joins TRBV28 to TRBJ1-1; D remains ambiguous. The V and J ends lost 7 bases and 1 base respectively, with 7 bases between them. The CDR3 loop spans 12 amino acids. Germline assignment: CDR1 MDHEN and CDR2 SYDVKM. CDR3 DNA: TGTGCCAGCAACAAAAAGAACACTGAAGCTTTCTTT. Encoded protein: CASNKKNTEAFF.

V is TRBV2 and J is TRBJ2-1; 8 nucleotides align to TRBD2. Germline values: CDR1 SNHLY, CDR2 FYNNEI. This CDR3 contains 15 residues. J was trimmed by 4 bases and V by 1 base; bases with no gene match: 3. The CDR3 sequence is CASSEEASGYNEQFF. For the CDR3, the DNA is TGTGCCAGCAGTGAAGAGGCTAGCGGGTACAATGAGCAGTTCTTC. Complete variable domain (other parts from reference TRBV2 and TRBJ2-1): EPEVTQTPSHQVTQMGQEVILRCVPISNHLYFYWYRQILGQKVEFLVSFYNNEISEKSEIFDDQFSVERPDGSNFTLKIRSTKLEDSAMYFCASSEEASGYNEQFFGPGTRLTVL.

The genes are TRBV7-2 and TRBJ2-1; 7 positions match TRBD2. This CDR3 is 16 amino acids long. Germline CDR1 reads SGHTA; CDR2 reads FQGNSA. The J segment lost 0 bases and the V segment lost 1 base, leaving 3 bases of the junction unmatched. Here the CDR3 reads CASSLGTRSSYNEQFF. The CDR3 nucleotides read TGTGCCAGCAGCTTAGGGACTAGAAGCTCCTACAATGAGCAGTTCTTC.

The V call is TRBV18, the J call TRBJ2-3, with TRBD2 as a possible D gene (6 bases). Germline CDR1 KGHSH, CDR2 LQKENI. The length of the CDR3 is 13 residues. Trimming cost V 2 bases and J 5 bases, with 8 bases left between them. CDR3 residues: CASSPGGRDTQYF. The CDR3 DNA is TGTGCCAGCTCACCAGGAGGGAGAGATACGCAGTATTTT.

The genes are TRBV2 and TRBJ2-2; D might be TRBD1 (7 bases). The CDR3 totals 15 residues. From germline, CDR1 is SNHLY and CDR2 FYNNEI. V gave up 8 bases and J gave up 2 bases, with 15 bases separating them. The CDR3 loop is CASLGGTANTGELFF. The CDR3 region has the DNA TGTGCCAGCTTAGGGGGGACAGCCAACACCGGGGAGCTGTTTTTT.

V and J are TRBV19 and TRBJ2-2, with 10 bases that match TRBD1. The trim removed 5 bases at V and 4 bases at J, leaving 7 bases unmatched. Per the germline V gene, CDR1 is LNHDA and CDR2 is SQIVND (reference sequence). The CDR3 covers 16 residues. CDR3 bases: TGTGCCAGTAGTTCAAGGACAGGGGGTTCCACCGGGGAGCTGTTTTTT. Protein: CASSSRTGGSTGELFF.

The chain couples TRBV6-6 to TRBJ1-2; 10 bases are a match to TRBD1. This CDR3 has 13 residues. Per germline, CDR1 MNHNY and CDR2 SVGAGI (reference sequence). The junction had 5 bases not matched to a gene; V was cut back by 5 bases and J by 8 bases. The CDR3 here is CASSDGTGVGYTF. The CDR3 DNA is TGTGCCAGCAGTGACGGGACAGGGGTAGGCTACACCTTC.

The CDR3 sequence: CASSRFPGLAATDTQYF. DNA for the CDR3: TGCGCCAGCAGCCGATTCCCGGGACTAGCGGCCACAGATACGCAGTATTTT. The chain combines TRBV4-1 with TRBJ2-3; 11 bases fit TRBD2. This CDR3 is 17 amino acids long. Germline V gene data show CDR1 as MGHRA and CDR2 as YSYEKL. The junction had 8 bases not matched to a gene; V was cut back by 4 bases and J by 2 bases.

This clone was detected a few times. This chain connects TRBV4-3 to TRBJ1-5; D not certain. CDR3 length: 14 residues. Germline V gene sequence: CDR1 LGHNA, CDR2 YSLEER. Trimming stripped 1 base from V and 4 bases from J, with 8 bases between. CDR3 bases: TGCGCCAGCAGCCAAGGCCTACAGAATCAGCCCCAGCATTTT. Its protein product is CASSQGLQNQPQHF.